This TCR beta chain was recorded in a study of blood T cell repertoires in COVID-19. Seattle patients were enrolled during active infection and followed longitudinally. Trimming at V came to 6 bases and at J to 8 bases, leaving 3 bases not matched to a gene. Germline values: CDR1 SGHAT, CDR2 FQNNGV. The CDR3 runs to 11 residues. The protocol was immunoSEQ multiplex PCR, while the TCRdb copy is restricted to in-frame clones and leaves out a portion. The table shows about 160,000 clones, with roughly 85% occurring only once. The origin of this receptor is a woman aged 45-59 years with COVID-19, enrolled during active disease. Sequenced: peripheral blood. This rearrangement joins TRBV11-2 to TRBJ1-1; 7 bases align to TRBD1. The CDR3 loop is CASREGQEAFF. In nucleotides, the CDR3 is TGTGCCAGCAGGGAGGGACAGGAAGCTTTCTTT.